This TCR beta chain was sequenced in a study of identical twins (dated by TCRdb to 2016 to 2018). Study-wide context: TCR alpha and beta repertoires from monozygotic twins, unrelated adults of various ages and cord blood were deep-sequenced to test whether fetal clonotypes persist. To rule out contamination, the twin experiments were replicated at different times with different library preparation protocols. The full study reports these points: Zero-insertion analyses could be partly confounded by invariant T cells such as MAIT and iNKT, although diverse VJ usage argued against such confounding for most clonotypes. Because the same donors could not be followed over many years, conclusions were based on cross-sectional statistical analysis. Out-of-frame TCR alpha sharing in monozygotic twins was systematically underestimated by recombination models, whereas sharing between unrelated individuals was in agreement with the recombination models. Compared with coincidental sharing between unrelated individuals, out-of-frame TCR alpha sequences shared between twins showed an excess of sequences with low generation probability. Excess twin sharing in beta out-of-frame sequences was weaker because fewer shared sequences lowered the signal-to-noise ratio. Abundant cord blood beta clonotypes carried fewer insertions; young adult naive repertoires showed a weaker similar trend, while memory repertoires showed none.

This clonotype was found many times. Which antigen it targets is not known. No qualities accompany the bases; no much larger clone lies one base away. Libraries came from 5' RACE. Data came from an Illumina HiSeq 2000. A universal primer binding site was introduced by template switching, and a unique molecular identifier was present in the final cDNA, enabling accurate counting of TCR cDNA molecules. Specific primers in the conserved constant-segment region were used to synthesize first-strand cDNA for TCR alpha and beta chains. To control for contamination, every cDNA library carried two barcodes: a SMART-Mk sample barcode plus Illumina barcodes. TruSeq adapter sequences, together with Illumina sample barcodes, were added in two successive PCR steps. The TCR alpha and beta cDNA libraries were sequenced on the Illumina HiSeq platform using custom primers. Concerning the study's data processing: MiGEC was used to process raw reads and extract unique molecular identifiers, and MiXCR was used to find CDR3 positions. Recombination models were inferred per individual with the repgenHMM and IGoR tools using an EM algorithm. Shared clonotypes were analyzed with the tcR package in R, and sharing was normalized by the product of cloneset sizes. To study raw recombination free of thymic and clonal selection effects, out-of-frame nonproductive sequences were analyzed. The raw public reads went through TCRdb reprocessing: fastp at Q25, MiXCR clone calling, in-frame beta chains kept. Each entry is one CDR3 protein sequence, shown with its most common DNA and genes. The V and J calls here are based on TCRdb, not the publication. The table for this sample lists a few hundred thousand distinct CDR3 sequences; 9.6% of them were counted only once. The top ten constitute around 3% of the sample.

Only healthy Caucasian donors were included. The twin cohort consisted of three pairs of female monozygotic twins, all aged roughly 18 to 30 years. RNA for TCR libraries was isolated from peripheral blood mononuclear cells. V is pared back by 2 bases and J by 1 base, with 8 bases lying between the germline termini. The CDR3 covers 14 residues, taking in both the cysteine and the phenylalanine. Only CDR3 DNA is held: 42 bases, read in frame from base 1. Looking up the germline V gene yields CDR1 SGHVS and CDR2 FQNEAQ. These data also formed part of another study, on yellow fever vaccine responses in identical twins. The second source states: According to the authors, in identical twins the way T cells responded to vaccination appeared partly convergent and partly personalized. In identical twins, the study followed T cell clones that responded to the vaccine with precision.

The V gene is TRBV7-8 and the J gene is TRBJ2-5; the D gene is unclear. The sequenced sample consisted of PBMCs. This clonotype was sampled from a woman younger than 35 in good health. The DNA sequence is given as TGTGCCAGCAGCTTAAATGGTGCCCAAGAGACCCAGTACTTC. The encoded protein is CASSLNGAQETQYF. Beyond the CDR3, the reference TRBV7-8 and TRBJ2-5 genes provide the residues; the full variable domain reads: GAGVSQSPRYKVAKRGQDVALRCDPISGHVSLFWYQQALGQGPEFLTYFQNEAQLDKSGLPSDRFFAERPEGSVSTLKIQRTQQEDSAVYLCASSLNGAQETQYFGPGTRLLVL.